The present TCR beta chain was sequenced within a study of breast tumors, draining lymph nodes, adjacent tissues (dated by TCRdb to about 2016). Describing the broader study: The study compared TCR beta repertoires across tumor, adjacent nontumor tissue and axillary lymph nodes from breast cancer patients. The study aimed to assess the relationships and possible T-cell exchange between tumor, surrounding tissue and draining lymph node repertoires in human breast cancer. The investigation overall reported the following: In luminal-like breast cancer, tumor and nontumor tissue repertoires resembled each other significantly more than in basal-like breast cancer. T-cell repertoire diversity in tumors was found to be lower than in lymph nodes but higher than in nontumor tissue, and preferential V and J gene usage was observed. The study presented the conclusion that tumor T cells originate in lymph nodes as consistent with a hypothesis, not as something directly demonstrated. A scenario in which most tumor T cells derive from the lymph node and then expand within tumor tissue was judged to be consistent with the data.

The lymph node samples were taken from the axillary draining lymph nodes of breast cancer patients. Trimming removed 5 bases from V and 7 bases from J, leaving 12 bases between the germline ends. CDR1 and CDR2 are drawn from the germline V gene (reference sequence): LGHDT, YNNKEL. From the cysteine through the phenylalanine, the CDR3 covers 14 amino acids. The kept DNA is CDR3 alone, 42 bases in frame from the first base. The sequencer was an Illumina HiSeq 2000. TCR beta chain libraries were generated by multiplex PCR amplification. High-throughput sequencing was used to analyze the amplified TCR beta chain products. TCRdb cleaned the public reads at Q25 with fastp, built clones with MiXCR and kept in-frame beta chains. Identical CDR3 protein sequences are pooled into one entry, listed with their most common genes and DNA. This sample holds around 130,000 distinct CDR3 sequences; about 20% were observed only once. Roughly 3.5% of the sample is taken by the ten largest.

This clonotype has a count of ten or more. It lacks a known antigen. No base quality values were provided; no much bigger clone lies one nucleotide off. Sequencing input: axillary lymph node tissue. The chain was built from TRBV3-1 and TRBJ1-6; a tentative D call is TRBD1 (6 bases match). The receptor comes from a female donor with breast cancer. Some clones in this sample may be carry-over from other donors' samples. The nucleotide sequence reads TGTGCCAGCAGCGGCAGGGGTTGGAATTCACCCCTCCACTTT. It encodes CASSGRGWNSPLHF.